This TCR beta chain comes out of a study of T cell clonotyping in hematopoietic cell transplantation. Regarding the study as a whole: After transplant, recipient diversity fell while pathologically expanded clonotypes grew through day 180.

A note on this clone: The antigen remains unidentified.

Noted time point: recipient sample about 28 days before transplant, after cytoreduction. Blood collection times were about day -28 and days 30, 100, 180 posttransplant. Germline V CDR1 and CDR2: SGHRS, YFSETQ. CDR3 length: 13 residues. Trimming left V 2 bases short and J 6 bases short, with 10 bases between. The table came from immunoSEQ multiplex PCR; TCRdb's copy has only in-frame clones and leaves some out. Here the sample spans roughly 24,000 clones, around 80% being singletons. This receptor was identified in a woman aged 55-75 years with acute myeloid leukemia. Some clones in this sample may be carry-over from other donors' samples. The chain uses TRBV5-1 and TRBJ2-3; the D is unclear. The sample consisted of peripheral blood mononuclear cells, taken before stem cell transplant. CDR3 coding DNA: TGCGCCAGCAGCTTAATCCTCCCGGATACGCAGTATTTT. The encoded protein is CASSLILPDTQYF.